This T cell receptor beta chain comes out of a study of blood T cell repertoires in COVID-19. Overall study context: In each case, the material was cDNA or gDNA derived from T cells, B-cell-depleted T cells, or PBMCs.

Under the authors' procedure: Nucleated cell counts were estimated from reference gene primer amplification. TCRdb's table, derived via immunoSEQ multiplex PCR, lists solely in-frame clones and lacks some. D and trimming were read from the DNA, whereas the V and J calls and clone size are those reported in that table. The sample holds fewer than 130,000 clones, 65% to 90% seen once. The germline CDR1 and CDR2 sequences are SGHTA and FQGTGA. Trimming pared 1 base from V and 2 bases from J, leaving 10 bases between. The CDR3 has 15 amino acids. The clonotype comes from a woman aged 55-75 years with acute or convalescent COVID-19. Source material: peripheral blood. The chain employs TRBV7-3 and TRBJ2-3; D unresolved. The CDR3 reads CASSLMSGATDTQYF. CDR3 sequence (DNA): TGTGCCAGCAGCTTAATGTCCGGAGCCACAGATACGCAGTATTTT.